One and the same sample provided the 22 T cell receptor beta chains below, sequenced in a study of cytomegalovirus exposure and HLA in healthy donors. This PCR relied on a set of 60 Vbeta primers and 13 Jbeta primers. Data came from immunoSEQ multiplex PCR; TCRdb stores just in-frame clones and leaves some out. The table includes tens of thousands of clones, roughly 84% detected once. The material sequenced was PBMCs. These receptors all come from a woman under 30 in good health and CMV-seronegative.

This clone has a handful of counts. The chain has TRBV10-1 and TRBJ2-2, with 7 bases fitting TRBD2. The CDR3 consists of 15 residues. Trimming took 3 bases from V and 4 from J; bases not matched to a gene: 5. CDR1 is WNHNN, CDR2 SYGVQD, per germline (reference sequence). The CDR3 sequence: CASSDRLAGTGELFF. DNA for the CDR3: TGCGCCAGCAGTGATAGACTAGCAGGCACCGGGGAGCTGTTTTTT.

This rearrangement joins TRBV15 to TRBJ1-5; D call uncertain. Trimming left V 0 bases short and J 4 bases short, with 4 bases between. Germline-derived CDR1 and CDR2 are LNHNV and YYDKDF (reference sequence). The CDR3 loop spans 13 amino acids. The CDR3 DNA is TGTGCCACCAGCAGAGACTATAATCAGCCCCAGCATTTT. This gives the protein CATSRDYNQPQHF.

V is TRBV28 and J is TRBJ2-7; tentative D call: TRBD1 (6 bases). Germline V gene lookup returns CDR1 MDHEN and CDR2 SYDVKM. CDR3 length: 14 residues. V lost 7 bases, J lost 9 bases, and 22 bases lay in between. The CDR3 bases are TGTGCCAGCATCGGACAGTTTTTCTCCTACAGGCAGTACTTC. Its translation is CASIGQFFSYRQYF. The full variable domain, with the rest looked up from reference TRBV28 and TRBJ2-7, is DVKVTQSSRYLVKRTGEKVFLECVQDMDHENMFWYRQDPGLGLRLIYFSYDVKMKEKGDIPEGYSVSREKKERFSLILESASTNQTSMYLCASIGQFFSYRQYFGPGTRLTVT.

This clone appeared a few times. V gene TRBV30 combines with J gene TRBJ2-7, with 7 bases identical to TRBD2. Germline lookup yields CDR1 GTSNPN and CDR2 SVGIG (reference sequence). Trimming at V came to 5 bases and at J to 2 bases, leaving 15 bases not matched to a gene. This CDR3 has 16 residues. The CDR3 spells CAWAPLGREITYEQYF. DNA of the CDR3: TGTGCCTGGGCCCCTCTGGGGCGGGAGATAACCTACGAGCAGTACTTC.

The V and J genes are TRBV5-4 and TRBJ1-2, with D uncertain. The CDR3 contains 13 residues. The germline CDR1 and CDR2 sequences are SGHNT and YYREEE (reference sequence). The V end was cut by 6 bases, the J end by 7 bases, with 16 bases between. The CDR3 loop is CASTFTSGGGYTF. CDR3 nucleotide sequence: TGTGCCAGCACCTTCACCAGTGGTGGTGGCTACACCTTC.

V usage is TRBV28 and J usage is TRBJ2-2; TRBD2 is a possible D gene (6 bases). V was pared by 4 bases and J by 4 bases, with 13 bases between. Germline V gene sequence: CDR1 MDHEN, CDR2 SYDVKM. The CDR3 spans 15 residues. CDR3 bases: TGTGCCAGCAGTTCCGGCGGGGCTGGCACCGGGGAGCTGTTTTTT. Residues: CASSSGGAGTGELFF.

The chain carries TRBV7-3 and TRBJ1-2; TRBD1 might be the D (5 bases). From germline, CDR1 is SGHTA and CDR2 FQGTGA. CDR3 length: 15 amino acids. Trimming pared 1 base from V and 4 bases from J, leaving 13 bases between. CDR3 loop: CASSLSAGRAYGYTF. CDR3 DNA sequence: TGTGCCAGCAGCTTAAGTGCAGGGAGGGCCTATGGCTACACCTTC.

CDR3 in DNA: TGTGCCAGCAGCTTTCAGGATACTAATGAAAAACTGTTTTTT. Protein product: CASSFQDTNEKLFF. The chain carries TRBV9 and TRBJ1-4, with D uncertain. Trimming pared 4 bases from V and 2 bases from J, leaving 9 bases between. This CDR3 has 14 amino acids. In germline, CDR1 is SGDLS, CDR2 YYNGEE.

The chain links TRBV12-5 to TRBJ2-1, with D perhaps matching TRBD2 (6 bases). Germline-derived CDR1 and CDR2 are LGHNT and FRNRAP. Trimming took off 2 bases at V and 7 bases at J, with 24 bases between the two ends. The CDR3 totals 18 residues. This chain's CDR3 is CASGLFSFAGSRRNEQFF. The CDR3 region has the DNA TGTGCTAGTGGTTTGTTTAGCTTCGCGGGGAGTCGCAGGAATGAGCAGTTCTTC.

In DNA, the CDR3 is TGTGCCAGTAGTATAGGTCTAGCGGGAGGAGTAGGCACAGATACGCAGTATTTT. It yields the protein CASSIGLAGGVGTDTQYF. This chain links TRBV19 with TRBJ2-3; TRBD2 matches at 11 bases. After removal of 1 base from V and 1 base from J, the junction contained 7 bases not matched to a gene. The CDR3 is 18 residues long. In germline, CDR1 is LNHDA, CDR2 SQIVND (reference sequence).

The chain has TRBV29-1 and TRBJ1-1, with TRBD1 as a possible D gene (5 bases). The CDR3 runs to 13 residues. The V gene's germline CDR1 is SQVTM and CDR2 ANQGSEA. With 2 bases removed from V and 1 base from J, the gap between germline ends came to 8 bases. The chain's CDR3 is CSVEQGSNTEAFF. DNA of the CDR3: TGCAGCGTTGAACAGGGATCGAACACTGAAGCTTTCTTT.

The V gene is TRBV27, the J gene TRBJ2-1; tentatively, D is TRBD2 (6 bases). Trimming pared 5 bases from V and 4 bases from J, leaving 21 bases between. CDR1 and CDR2 from the germline V gene are MNHEY and SMNVEV (reference sequence). The CDR3 is made up of 17 amino acids. CDR3 sequence reads: CASSPYLHSGDYNEQFF. For the CDR3, the DNA is TGTGCCAGCAGTCCTTACCTCCATAGCGGAGATTACAATGAGCAGTTCTTC.

The chain couples TRBV7-3 to TRBJ2-1; 8 nucleotides line up with TRBD2. This CDR3 region has 15 residues. V was clipped by 2 bases and J by 7 bases; unmatched bases: 7. CDR1 and CDR2 (germline): SGHTA, FQGTGA. The CDR3 DNA is TGTGCCAGCAGCTTAGGAAGCGGGAGTGGGAATGAGCAGTTCTTC. This sequence encodes CASSLGSGSGNEQFF.

The CDR3 coding sequence is TGTGCCAGCAGCTTAGGGCTGGCTAACTATGGCTACACCTTC. Protein: CASSLGLANYGYTF. V is TRBV7-2 and J is TRBJ1-2; D unclear. The CDR3 runs 14 residues. Looked up from germline, CDR1 is SGHTA and CDR2 is FQGNSA. The V gene lost 1 base and the J gene lost 0 bases, with 6 bases spanning the gap. The full variable domain, in which reference TRBV7-2 and TRBJ1-2 provide the parts outside the CDR3, is GAGVSQSPSNKVTEKGKDVELRCDPISGHTALYWYRQSLGQGLEFLIYFQGNSAPDKSGLPSDRFSAERTGGSVSTLTIQRTQQEDSAVYLCASSLGLANYGYTFGSGTRLTVV.

There are a few counts of this clone. The J gene is TRBJ2-7, the V gene TRBV6-1; 7 bases are a match to TRBD1. V was clipped by 3 bases and J by 0 bases; unmatched bases: 5. The germline V gene encodes CDR1 MNHNS and CDR2 SASEGT. The CDR3 is made up of 15 amino acids. CDR3 nucleotide sequence: TGTGCCAGCAGTGAGGAGGACAGGAGCTCCTACGAGCAGTACTTC. Amino acids: CASSEEDRSSYEQYF.

The chain links TRBV5-6 to TRBJ2-7, with 7 bases aligning to TRBD1. The CDR3 is 14 residues long. CDR1 is SGHDT, CDR2 YYEEEE, per germline. V was clipped by 5 bases and J by 2 bases; unmatched bases: 7. The CDR3 loop is CASRYRQGTYEQYF. The CDR3 DNA reads TGTGCCAGCAGATACCGACAGGGAACCTACGAGCAGTACTTC.

V usage is TRBV5-4 and J usage is TRBJ1-1; D is ambiguous. Germline CDR1 and CDR2: SGHNT and YYREEE (reference sequence). The germline V and J ends were trimmed by 2 bases and 1 base, with 6 bases remaining between them. The length of the CDR3 is 13 residues. CDR3 loop: CASSFSPNTEAFF. The CDR3 region has the DNA TGTGCCAGCAGCTTTAGTCCGAACACTGAAGCTTTCTTT.

This chain links TRBV9 with TRBJ1-2; D possibly corresponds to TRBD1 (5 bases). CDR3 length equals 13 residues. V lost 4 bases and J lost 2, with 9 bases in between. The germline gives CDR1 SGDLS, CDR2 YYNGEE. The DNA of the CDR3 is TGTGCCAGCAGCCCCCGGGGGAACTATGGCTACACCTTC. It is translated as CASSPRGNYGYTF.

This clone was seen only once. The chain has TRBV28 and TRBJ1-1; 9 nucleotides match TRBD1. This CDR3 is 16 amino acids long. Per germline, CDR1 MDHEN and CDR2 SYDVKM. Unmatched junction bases numbered 10, after V lost 4 bases and J lost 4 bases. Here the CDR3 reads CASSSTRGTGRTEAFF. The CDR3, as DNA: TGTGCCAGCAGTTCCACCCGTGGGACAGGGCGCACTGAAGCTTTCTTT.

The V and J genes are TRBV12-1 and TRBJ1-5; TRBD1 was called by the table and not checked on the DNA. TRBV12-1 is termed a pseudogene. The CDR3 extends over 15 amino acids. The CDR3 reads CASSSGQGSNQPQHF. CDR3 DNA: TGTGCCAGCAGCTCGGGACAGGGTAGCAATCAGCCCCAGCATTTT.

J is TRBJ2-7 and V is TRBV27; 9 nucleotides align to TRBD2. The germline V gene has CDR1 MNHEY and CDR2 SMNVEV (reference sequence). This CDR3 is 15 amino acids long. Trimming removed 7 bases from V and 3 bases from J; junction bases left unmatched: 10. As DNA, the CDR3 is TGTGCCAGCACCGGGGGTAGCGGGAGCTTCTACGAGCAGTACTTC. It specifies CASTGGSGSFYEQYF.

The table lists this clone with a few counts. The chain has TRBV18 and TRBJ2-1; TRBD2 matches 7 bases. The CDR3 runs 16 residues. Germline V CDR1 and CDR2: KGHSH, LQKENI. The V segment lost 3 bases and the J segment 8 bases; nucleotides outside the gene matches: 13. CDR3 residues: CASSPSGSGMFDEQFF. In DNA form, the CDR3 reads TGTGCCAGCTCACCGTCCGGCAGCGGGATGTTTGATGAGCAGTTCTTC.